These T cell receptor beta chains were read from a single sample in a study of T cell responses to AZD1222 COVID-19 vaccine. Profiled with immunoSEQ multiplex PCR; TCRdb holds only in-frame clones, not every one. The sample carries 80,000 or so clones, 92% recorded once. Sequencing was performed on peripheral blood, taken 28 days after the second AZD1222 dose. The receptors were sampled from an adult who received the AZD1222 COVID-19 vaccine. Each CDR3 is given with its conserved first and last residue. The order of the fields is D gene, clone size, J gene, V gene, CDR3 DNA, CDR3 protein. A D gene is named only where the DNA matches it firmly. Clone size appears in some rows only: once, few, many, or a class for an expanded clone.

d_call: TRBD1
clone_size: NA
j_call: TRBJ1-3
v_call: TRBV18
cdr3_nt: TGTGCCAGCTCACCGGACCGACAGGGGGCGCGGGCTGGAAACACCATATATTTT
cdr3_aa: CASSPDRQGARAGNTIYF

d_call: NA
clone_size: NA
j_call: TRBJ2-1
v_call: TRBV19
cdr3_nt: TGTGCCAGTAGTATACTCCTCTCCTCCTACAATGAGCAGTTCTTC
cdr3_aa: CASSILLSSYNEQFF

d_call: NA
clone_size: NA
j_call: TRBJ1-5
v_call: TRBV19
cdr3_nt: TGTGCCAGTAGTATACAGGGAGACGATCAGCCCCAGCATTTT
cdr3_aa: CASSIQGDDQPQHF

d_call: TRBD2
clone_size: NA
j_call: TRBJ2-2
v_call: TRBV27
cdr3_nt: TGTGCCAGCAGTTCCACTAGCGGGACGAACACCGGGGAGCTGTTTTTT
cdr3_aa: CASSSTSGTNTGELFF

d_call: TRBD1
clone_size: NA
j_call: TRBJ1-1
v_call: TRBV5-1
cdr3_nt: TGCGCCAGCAGCCCCCCCTCGGGACAGTTGAGGAACACTGAAGCTTTCTTT
cdr3_aa: CASSPPSGQLRNTEAFF

d_call: TRBD2
clone_size: NA
j_call: TRBJ2-1
v_call: TRBV7-9
cdr3_nt: TGTGCCAGCCGCGTATGGCTAGCGGTCCGAAGGTCCTACAATGAGCAGTTCTTC
cdr3_aa: CASRVWLAVRRSYNEQFF

d_call: NA
clone_size: NA
j_call: TRBJ2-3
v_call: TRBV4-3
cdr3_nt: TGCGCCAGCAGCCCCCGAGGGGGGTCAGATACGCAGTATTTT
cdr3_aa: CASSPRGGSDTQYF

d_call: NA
clone_size: NA
j_call: TRBJ2-5
v_call: TRBV28
cdr3_nt: TGTGCCAGCAGCAGATTCCAAGAGACCCAGTACTTC
cdr3_aa: CASSRFQETQYF

d_call: TRBD1
clone_size: NA
j_call: TRBJ1-1
v_call: TRBV6-2/TRBV6-3
cdr3_nt: TGTGCCAGCAGTTACCCGGGGACAGGGAAGGGTAACACTGAAGCTTTCTTT
cdr3_aa: CASSYPGTGKGNTEAFF

d_call: NA
clone_size: NA
j_call: TRBJ2-3
v_call: TRBV6-5
cdr3_nt: TGTGCCAGCACCCGCCCAGGGTCACTCACAGATACGCAGTATTTT
cdr3_aa: CASTRPGSLTDTQYF

d_call: NA
clone_size: NA
j_call: TRBJ2-3
v_call: TRBV14
cdr3_nt: TGTGCCAGCAGCCAAGAAACCTGGATTCTTGATTTT
cdr3_aa: CASSQETWILDF

d_call: NA
clone_size: NA
j_call: TRBJ2-1
v_call: TRBV5-1
cdr3_nt: TGCGCCAGCAGCTTGGATGGGAGCTCCTACAATGAGCAGTTCTTC
cdr3_aa: CASSLDGSSYNEQFF

d_call: TRBD2
clone_size: once
j_call: TRBJ2-7
v_call: TRBV6-1
cdr3_nt: TGTGCCAGCAGTGATAAGCATAGCGGGACCACCTACGAGCAGTACTTC
cdr3_aa: CASSDKHSGTTYEQYF

d_call: NA
clone_size: NA
j_call: TRBJ2-3
v_call: TRBV6-5
cdr3_nt: TGTGCCAGCAAAGGGACGTCTAGCACAGATACGCAGTATTTT
cdr3_aa: CASKGTSSTDTQYF

d_call: NA
clone_size: NA
j_call: TRBJ2-1
v_call: TRBV4-2
cdr3_nt: TGTGCCAGCAGCCAAGTTCGTGGCTACTCCGGCAATGAGCAGTTCTTC
cdr3_aa: CASSQVRGYSGNEQFF

d_call: NA
clone_size: NA
j_call: TRBJ1-6
v_call: TRBV11-2
cdr3_nt: TGTGCCAGCGTCCTTATGATCGGGTCACCCCTCCACTTT
cdr3_aa: CASVLMIGSPLHF

d_call: TRBD1
clone_size: NA
j_call: TRBJ1-2
v_call: TRBV3-1/TRBV3-2
cdr3_nt: TGTGCCAGCAGCCAAGGGGACGGACAGGGGGCTCTTCGAGAGGGCTACACCTTC
cdr3_aa: CASSQGDGQGALREGYTF

d_call: TRBD1
clone_size: once
j_call: TRBJ1-1
v_call: TRBV6-5
cdr3_nt: TGTGCCAGCAGGAGGGACAGTGAAGCTTTCTTT
cdr3_aa: CASRRDSEAFF

d_call: TRBD1
clone_size: NA
j_call: TRBJ2-7
v_call: TRBV27
cdr3_nt: TGTGCCAGCAGCAAACAGGGACAGGGATTCGACGAGCAGTACTTC
cdr3_aa: CASSKQGQGFDEQYF

d_call: NA
clone_size: NA
j_call: TRBJ2-3
v_call: TRBV18
cdr3_nt: TGTGCCAGCTCACCCCGACAACTGGATACGCAGTATTTT
cdr3_aa: CASSPRQLDTQYF

d_call: NA
clone_size: NA
j_call: TRBJ2-1
v_call: TRBV21-1
cdr3_nt: TGTGCCAGCAGTGATAGGGGTGAGCAGTTCTTC
cdr3_aa: CASSDRGEQFF

d_call: NA
clone_size: NA
j_call: TRBJ2-2
v_call: TRBV9
cdr3_nt: TGTGCCAGCAGCACCCCGACCAGCACCGGGGAGCTGTTTTTT
cdr3_aa: CASSTPTSTGELFF

d_call: TRBD2
clone_size: NA
j_call: TRBJ2-1
v_call: TRBV6-5
cdr3_nt: TGTGCCAGCAGTTACTCCCCCGGGACTAGCTTGGATGAGCAGTTCTTC
cdr3_aa: CASSYSPGTSLDEQFF

d_call: NA
clone_size: NA
j_call: TRBJ1-5
v_call: TRBV19
cdr3_nt: TGTGCCAGTAGTATAGACAGGGTCCAGCCCCAGCATTTT
cdr3_aa: CASSIDRVQPQHF

d_call: NA
clone_size: NA
j_call: TRBJ1-5
v_call: TRBV6-2/TRBV6-3
cdr3_nt: TGTGCCAGCAGTTACAAGCACCCCAATCAGCCCCAGCATTTT
cdr3_aa: CASSYKHPNQPQHF

d_call: NA
clone_size: NA
j_call: TRBJ1-1
v_call: TRBV4-1
cdr3_nt: TGCGCCAGCAGCCAAGATGTTGTAGGGGTTTCTAGCACTGAAGCTTTCTTT
cdr3_aa: CASSQDVVGVSSTEAFF

d_call: NA
clone_size: once
j_call: TRBJ1-5
v_call: TRBV27
cdr3_nt: TGTGCCAGCAGTTTTGGGGGGCAAGACAGCAATCAGCCCCAGCATTTT
cdr3_aa: CASSFGGQDSNQPQHF

d_call: NA
clone_size: NA
j_call: TRBJ1-1
v_call: TRBV6-5
cdr3_nt: TGTGCCAGCACTTTACGGGGAGGGTTGAGCACTGAAGCTTTCTTT
cdr3_aa: CASTLRGGLSTEAFF

d_call: NA
clone_size: once
j_call: TRBJ2-2
v_call: TRBV9
cdr3_nt: TGTGCCAGCAGCGTGAGAGGGGAAACCGGGGAGCTGTTTTTT
cdr3_aa: CASSVRGETGELFF

d_call: NA
clone_size: NA
j_call: TRBJ1-5
v_call: TRBV5-6
cdr3_nt: TGTGCCAGCAGCAACAGGTTAGGAAGCAATCAGCCCCAGCATTTT
cdr3_aa: CASSNRLGSNQPQHF

d_call: NA
clone_size: NA
j_call: TRBJ2-1
v_call: TRBV11-2
cdr3_nt: TGTGCCAGCAGCTTAGATCGGGACCGAACCAATGAGCAGTTCTTC
cdr3_aa: CASSLDRDRTNEQFF

d_call: NA
clone_size: NA
j_call: TRBJ1-5
v_call: TRBV6-2/TRBV6-3
cdr3_nt: TGTGCCAGCAGTTACAGTTACGGTGATAGCAATCAGCCCCAGCATTTT
cdr3_aa: CASSYSYGDSNQPQHF

d_call: NA
clone_size: NA
j_call: TRBJ2-3
v_call: TRBV19
cdr3_nt: TGTGCCAGTAGTTACGGACTGACAGGCACAGATACGCAGTATTTT
cdr3_aa: CASSYGLTGTDTQYF

d_call: NA
clone_size: NA
j_call: TRBJ2-3
v_call: TRBV10-3
cdr3_nt: TGTGCCATCAGTGGCCGGGACCAGGGGAAAGATACGCAGTATTTT
cdr3_aa: CAISGRDQGKDTQYF

d_call: NA
clone_size: NA
j_call: TRBJ1-1
v_call: TRBV4-2
cdr3_nt: TGTGCCAGCAGCCGAGGGCTGGGATCAAACACTGAAGCTTTCTTT
cdr3_aa: CASSRGLGSNTEAFF

d_call: NA
clone_size: NA
j_call: TRBJ2-1
v_call: TRBV5-6
cdr3_nt: TGTGCCAGCAGCTTGCAAAACCCCGCATTTTACAATGAGCAGTTCTTC
cdr3_aa: CASSLQNPAFYNEQFF

d_call: NA
clone_size: NA
j_call: TRBJ2-7
v_call: TRBV9
cdr3_nt: TGTGCCAGCAGCGTAGAGCCGGGACAATCCGAGCAGTACTTC
cdr3_aa: CASSVEPGQSEQYF

d_call: TRBD2
clone_size: NA
j_call: TRBJ2-3
v_call: TRBV9
cdr3_nt: TGTGCCAGCAGCGTAGCGGCTAGCGGGAGGCCCACAGATACGCAGTATTTT
cdr3_aa: CASSVAASGRPTDTQYF

d_call: NA
clone_size: once
j_call: TRBJ1-6
v_call: TRBV7-2
cdr3_nt: TGTGCCAGCAGCTTAGCGGGGAATTCACCCCTCCACTTT
cdr3_aa: CASSLAGNSPLHF

d_call: TRBD1
clone_size: once
j_call: TRBJ2-7
v_call: TRBV24-1
cdr3_nt: TGTGCCACCAGTGATGCGGACAGGGGCTACGAGCAGTACTTC
cdr3_aa: CATSDADRGYEQYF

d_call: TRBD2
clone_size: NA
j_call: TRBJ2-7
v_call: TRBV5-1
cdr3_nt: TGCGCCAGCAGCTTGGGGCTAGCGGGAGGGCCCCCCTACGAGCAGTACTTC
cdr3_aa: CASSLGLAGGPPYEQYF

d_call: NA
clone_size: NA
j_call: TRBJ1-2
v_call: TRBV30
cdr3_nt: TGTGCCTGGATAGTTTTCTTGCGGGATGGCTACACCTTC
cdr3_aa: CAWIVFLRDGYTF

d_call: NA
clone_size: NA
j_call: TRBJ1-4
v_call: TRBV5-1
cdr3_nt: TGCGCCAGCAGCTCCCAGGGGAGGGTCACTAATGAAAAACTGTTTTTT
cdr3_aa: CASSSQGRVTNEKLFF

d_call: NA
clone_size: NA
j_call: TRBJ2-5
v_call: TRBV30
cdr3_nt: TGTGCCTGGAGTGAAGTAGAGACCCAGTACTTC
cdr3_aa: CAWSEVETQYF

d_call: NA
clone_size: NA
j_call: TRBJ2-4
v_call: TRBV5-6
cdr3_nt: TGTGCCAGCAGCTCGGGGGCGACACCAGGGGATTTAAACATTCAGTACTTC
cdr3_aa: CASSSGATPGDLNIQYF

d_call: NA
clone_size: many
j_call: TRBJ1-1
v_call: TRBV2
cdr3_nt: TGTGCCAGCAGTACCAACACTGAAGCTTTCTTT
cdr3_aa: CASSTNTEAFF

d_call: NA
clone_size: NA
j_call: TRBJ1-2
v_call: TRBV7-9
cdr3_nt: TGTGCCAGCAGCTTAGTGGTGCCAGAACATGGCTACACCTTC
cdr3_aa: CASSLVVPEHGYTF